The clone carrying this T cell receptor beta chain was seen a handful of times. Time point here: healthy volunteer bleed at 6 weeks. Before extraction, the whole blood was not fractionated, and total RNA was taken from it. TCRdb processed the RACE reads anew with MiXCR; each CDR3 protein has one entry. The sample carries around 45,000 distinct CDR3 sequences, 3.7% recorded once. This sample stems from a study of human T cells and chemical hapten exposure. In germline, CDR1 is SGHNT, CDR2 YYREEE (reference sequence). J lost 4 bases, V lost 4 bases, and 5 bases had no gene match. The CDR3 extends over 15 amino acids.

The chain links TRBV5-4 to TRBJ2-1; 10 nucleotides match TRBD1. This TCR came from a human donor in good health. Some clones in this sample may be carry-over from other donors' samples. Sequencing input: whole blood. The CDR3: CASSPQGQGYNEQFF. For the CDR3, the DNA is TGTGCCAGCAGCCCACAGGGACAGGGGTACAATGAGCAGTTCTTC. The full variable domain, with the rest looked up from reference TRBV5-4 and TRBJ2-1, is ETGVTQSPTHLIKTRGQQVTLRCSSQSGHNTVSWYQQALGQGPQFIFQYYREEENGRGNFPPRFSGLQFPNYSSELNVNALELDDSALYLCASSPQGQGYNEQFFGPGTRLTVL.